These 9 T cell receptor beta chains were sequenced from one sample in a study of blood T cell repertoires in COVID-19. Only in-frame clones appear in the TCRdb table, and some are missing; sequencing was by immunoSEQ multiplex PCR. The repertoire holds about 220,000 clones, with 86% as singletons. Sample: PBMCs or T cells enriched from blood (not recorded which). The receptors derive from a woman aged 40 to 49 with acute COVID-19.

The chain carries TRBV9 and TRBJ1-3; D is ambiguous. With 0 bases removed from V and 0 bases from J, the gap between germline ends came to 7 bases. The CDR3 loop spans 15 amino acids. CDR1 is SGDLS and CDR2 is YYNGEE in the germline V gene. The CDR3: CASSVAFGSGNTIYF. CDR3 nucleotides: TGTGCCAGCAGCGTAGCTTTCGGCTCTGGAAACACCATATATTTT.

The chain uses TRBV10-2 and TRBJ1-5; TRBD1 aligns across 10 bases. Germline-derived CDR1 and CDR2 are WSHSY and SAAADI. The CDR3 is made up of 16 amino acids. V gave up 6 bases and J gave up 6 bases; unmatched junction bases: 11. This CDR3 is CASRNPGTGVGQPQHF. CDR3 in DNA: TGCGCCAGCAGAAATCCCGGGACAGGGGTGGGTCAGCCCCAGCATTTT.

V and J are TRBV6-1 and TRBJ2-1; D remains unclear. From germline, CDR1 is MNHNS and CDR2 SASEGT. This CDR3 is 14 amino acids long. Trimming took 2 bases from V and 0 from J, leaving 5 bases between them. The CDR3 loop is CASSEFSSYNEQFF. The CDR3 bases are TGTGCCAGCAGTGAATTCAGCTCCTACAATGAGCAGTTCTTC.

This clone appeared a few times. The rearrangement links TRBV27 to TRBJ1-1; no firm D call. The CDR3 totals 14 residues. Per the germline V gene, CDR1 is MNHEY and CDR2 is SMNVEV (reference sequence). V was shortened by 4 bases and J by 2 bases, with 11 bases between the two germline ends. CDR3 in amino acids: CASSSLGVNTEAFF. CDR3 coding DNA: TGTGCCAGCAGTTCCCTGGGAGTTAACACTGAAGCTTTCTTT.

As for this clone: Other DNA sequences in the sample encode the same CDR3. The V and J genes are TRBV12-3 or TRBV12-4 and TRBJ1-2, with D uncertain. CDR3 length: 13 residues. Trimming pared 1 base from V and 3 bases from J, leaving 6 bases between. CDR3 loop: CASSLDRYYGYTF. CDR3 DNA: TGTGCCAGCAGTTTAGACAGATACTATGGCTACACCTTC.

The chain combines TRBV7-3 with TRBJ1-2; D uncertain. Germline V gene lookup returns CDR1 SGHTA and CDR2 FQGTGA. CDR3 length: 14 amino acids. Trimming removed 5 bases from V and 5 bases from J, with 15 bases in between. CDR3 nucleotide sequence: TGTGCCAGCAGCCCTACCCCACAGAATTATGGCTACACCTTC. Translated: CASSPTPQNYGYTF.

This rearrangement joins TRBV27 to TRBJ1-1; 7 positions match TRBD1. The CDR3 extends over 14 amino acids. J gave up 4 bases and V 3 bases, and 5 bases lay outside the gene matches. Germline loops: CDR1 MNHEY, CDR2 SMNVEV (reference sequence). CDR3 residues: CASSLLQGGTEAFF. The CDR3 DNA follows: TGTGCCAGCAGTTTGTTGCAGGGGGGCACTGAAGCTTTCTTT.

The chain's CDR3 is CASSSRGRPLAQPQHF. DNA for the CDR3: TGTGCCAGTAGTTCCCGTGGGAGGCCCTTGGCTCAGCCCCAGCATTTT. V usage is TRBV19 and J usage is TRBJ1-5; D remains unclear. The germline CDR1 and CDR2 sequences are LNHDA and SQIVND (reference sequence). This CDR3 comprises 16 residues. V shed 5 bases and J shed 6 bases, with 20 bases lying between them.

The chain uses TRBV2 and TRBJ2-1; TRBD2 matches at 9 bases. V shed 6 bases, J shed 4 bases, and the junction held 10 bases outside the gene matches. Germline CDR1 SNHLY, CDR2 FYNNEI. This CDR3 comprises 16 residues. CDR3 DNA: TGTGCCAGCAGCTACACTTCGAGCGGGGGGTACAATGAGCAGTTCTTC. Protein: CASSYTSSGGYNEQFF. Full variable domain (remainder filled in from reference TRBV2 and TRBJ2-1): EPEVTQTPSHQVTQMGQEVILRCVPISNHLYFYWYRQILGQKVEFLVSFYNNEISEKSEIFDDQFSVERPDGSNFTLKIRSTKLEDSAMYFCASSYTSSGGYNEQFFGPGTRLTVL.